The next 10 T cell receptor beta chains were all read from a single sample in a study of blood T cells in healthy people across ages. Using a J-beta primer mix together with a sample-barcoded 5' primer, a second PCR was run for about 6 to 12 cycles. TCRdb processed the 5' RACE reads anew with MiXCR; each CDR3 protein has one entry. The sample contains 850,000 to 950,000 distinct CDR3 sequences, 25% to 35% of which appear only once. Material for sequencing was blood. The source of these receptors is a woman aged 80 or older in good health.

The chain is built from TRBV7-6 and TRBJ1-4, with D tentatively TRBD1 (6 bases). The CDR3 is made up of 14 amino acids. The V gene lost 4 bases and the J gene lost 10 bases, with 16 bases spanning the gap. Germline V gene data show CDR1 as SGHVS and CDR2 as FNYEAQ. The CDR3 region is CASSSGALGAKLFF. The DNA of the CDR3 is TGTGCCAGCAGCTCAGGGGCCCTGGGGGCAAAACTGTTTTTT.

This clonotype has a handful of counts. The CDR3 bases are TGTGCCAGCAGTTCCAGGGGGACCGGGGAGCTGTTTTTT. Amino acids: CASSSRGTGELFF. The chain uses TRBV6-2 or TRBV6-3 and TRBJ2-2; 7 bases map to TRBD1. The trim removed 4 bases at V and 5 bases at J, leaving 1 base unmatched. Per germline, CDR1 MNHEY and CDR2 SVGEGT. This CDR3 is 13 amino acids long.

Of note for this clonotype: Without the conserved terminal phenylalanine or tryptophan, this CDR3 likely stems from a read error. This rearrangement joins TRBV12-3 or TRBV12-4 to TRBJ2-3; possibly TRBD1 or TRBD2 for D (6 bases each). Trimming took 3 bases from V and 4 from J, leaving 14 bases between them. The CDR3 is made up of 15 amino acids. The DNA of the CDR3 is TGTGCCAGCAGTTTCTCGGGGGCGAAAGCAGATACGCAGTATTCT. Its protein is CASSFSGAKADTQYS.

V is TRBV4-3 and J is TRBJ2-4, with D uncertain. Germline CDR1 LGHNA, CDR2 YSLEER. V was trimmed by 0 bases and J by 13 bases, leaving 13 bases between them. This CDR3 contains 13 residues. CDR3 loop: CASSQDPWVEQYF. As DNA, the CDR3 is TGCGCCAGCAGCCAAGATCCCTGGGTGGAGCAGTACTTC.

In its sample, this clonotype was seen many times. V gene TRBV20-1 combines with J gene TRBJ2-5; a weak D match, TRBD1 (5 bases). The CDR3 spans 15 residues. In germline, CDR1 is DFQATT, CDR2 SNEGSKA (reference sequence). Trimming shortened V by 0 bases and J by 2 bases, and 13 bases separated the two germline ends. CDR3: CSARDPRAKQETQYF. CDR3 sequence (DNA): TGCAGTGCTAGAGATCCCAGGGCGAAACAAGAGACCCAGTACTTC.

For the CDR3, the DNA is TGTGCCATCAGTGCATCTAGCGGGAGGGACTATGAGCAGTTCTTC. Translation gives CAISASSGRDYEQFF. The chain joins TRBV10-3 to TRBJ2-1; 12 nucleotides match TRBD2. In germline, CDR1 is ENHRY, CDR2 SYGVKD. This CDR3 spans 15 amino acids. V was clipped by 4 bases and J by 8 bases; unmatched bases: 6.

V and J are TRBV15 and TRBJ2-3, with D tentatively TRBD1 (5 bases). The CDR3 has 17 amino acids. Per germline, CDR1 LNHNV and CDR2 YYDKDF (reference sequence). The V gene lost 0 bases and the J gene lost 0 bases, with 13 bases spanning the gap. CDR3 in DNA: TGTGCCACCAGCAGAGATCTGGCAGGGTCTAGCACAGATACGCAGTATTTT. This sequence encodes CATSRDLAGSSTDTQYF. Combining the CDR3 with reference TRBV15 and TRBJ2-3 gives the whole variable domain DAMVIQNPRYQVTQFGKPVTLSCSQTLNHNVMYWYQQKSSQAPKLLFHYYDKDFNNEADTPDNFQSRRPNTSFCFLDIRSPGLGDTAMYLCATSRDLAGSSTDTQYFGPGTRLTVL.

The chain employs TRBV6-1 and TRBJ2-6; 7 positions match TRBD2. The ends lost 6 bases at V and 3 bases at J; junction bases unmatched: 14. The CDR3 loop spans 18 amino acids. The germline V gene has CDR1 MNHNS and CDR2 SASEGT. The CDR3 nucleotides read TGTGCCAGCAGAGACTATGGGAGGGGTAGCGTTGGGGCCAACGTCCTGACTTTC. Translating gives CASRDYGRGSVGANVLTF.

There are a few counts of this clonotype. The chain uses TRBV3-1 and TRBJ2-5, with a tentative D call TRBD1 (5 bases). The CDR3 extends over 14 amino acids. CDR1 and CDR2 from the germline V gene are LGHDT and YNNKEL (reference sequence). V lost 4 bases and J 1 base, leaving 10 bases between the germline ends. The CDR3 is CASSRQTAQETQYF. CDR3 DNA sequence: TGTGCCAGCAGCCGTCAGACAGCCCAAGAGACCCAGTACTTC.

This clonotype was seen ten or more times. CDR3 nucleotides: TGCAGCGTTGACCCGGACAGGGATGGCTACACCTTC. Translation gives CSVDPDRDGYTF. J is TRBJ1-2 and V is TRBV29-1; TRBD1 matches at 8 bases. CDR3 length: 12 amino acids. CDR1 and CDR2 (germline): SQVTM, ANQGSEA. The trim removed 3 bases at V and 6 bases at J, leaving 3 bases unmatched.